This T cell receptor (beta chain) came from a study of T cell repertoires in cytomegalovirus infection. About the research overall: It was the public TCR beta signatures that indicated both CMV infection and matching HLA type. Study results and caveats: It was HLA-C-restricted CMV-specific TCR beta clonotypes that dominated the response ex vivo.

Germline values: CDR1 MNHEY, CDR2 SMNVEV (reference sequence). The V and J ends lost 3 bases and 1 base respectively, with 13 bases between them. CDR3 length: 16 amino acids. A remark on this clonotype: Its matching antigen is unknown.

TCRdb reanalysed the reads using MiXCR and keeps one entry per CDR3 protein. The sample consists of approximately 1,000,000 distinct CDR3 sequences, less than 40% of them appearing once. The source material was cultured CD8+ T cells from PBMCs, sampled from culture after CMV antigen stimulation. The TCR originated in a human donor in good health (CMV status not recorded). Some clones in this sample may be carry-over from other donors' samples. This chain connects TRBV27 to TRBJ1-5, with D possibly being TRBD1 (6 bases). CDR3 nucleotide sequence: TGTGCCAGCAGTTTGGGGCGGACAGCCAGCAATCAGCCCCAGCATTTT. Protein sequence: CASSLGRTASNQPQHF.